The clone carrying this TCR beta chain was seen a handful of times. Then a second PCR, running roughly 7 to 12 cycles, was carried out with a sample-barcoded 5' primer and a J-beta primer mix. TCRdb reprocessed the 5' RACE reads via MiXCR and lists one record per CDR3 protein. The sample has around 1.7 million distinct CDR3 sequences, 28% seen once. The CDR3 sequence is 14 residues long. With 7 bases clipped from V and 7 bases from J, the junction kept 13 bases outside the gene matches. Germline lookup yields CDR1 SGHRS and CDR2 YFSETQ. The sample originates from a study of blood T cells in healthy people across ages.

This chain joins TRBV5-1 and TRBJ1-2, with TRBD1 identical over 7 bases. The clonotype was recovered from a woman in her thirties in good health. The sequenced sample was blood. The CDR3: CASAFPDRAIGYTF. The CDR3 DNA follows: TGCGCCAGCGCCTTCCCCGACAGGGCTATTGGCTACACCTTC.